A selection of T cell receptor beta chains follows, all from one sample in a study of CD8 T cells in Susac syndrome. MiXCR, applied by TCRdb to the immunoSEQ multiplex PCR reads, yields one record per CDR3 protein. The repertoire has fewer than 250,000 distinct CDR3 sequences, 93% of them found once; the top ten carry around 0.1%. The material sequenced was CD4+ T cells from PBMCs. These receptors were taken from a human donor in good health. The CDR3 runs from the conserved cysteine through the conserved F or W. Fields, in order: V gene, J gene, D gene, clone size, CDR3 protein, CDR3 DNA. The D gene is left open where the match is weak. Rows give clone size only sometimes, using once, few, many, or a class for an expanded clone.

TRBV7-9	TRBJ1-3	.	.	CASSLDGITGNTIYF	TGTGCCAGCAGCTTAGACGGAATAACTGGAAACACCATATATTTT
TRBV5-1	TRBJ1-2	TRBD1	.	CASSAGQGQEGYTF	TGCGCCAGCAGCGCCGGACAGGGGCAGGAAGGCTACACCTTC
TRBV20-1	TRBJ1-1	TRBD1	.	CSALDVGTVNTEAFF	TGCAGTGCCCTAGACGTCGGGACAGTGAACACTGAAGCTTTCTTT
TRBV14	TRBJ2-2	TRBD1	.	CASSPDRATGELFF	TGTGCCAGCAGCCCGGACAGGGCGACCGGGGAGCTGTTTTTT
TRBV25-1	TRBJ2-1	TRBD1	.	CASRATGGTYNEQFF	TGTGCCAGCAGGGCAACAGGGGGGACCTACAATGAGCAGTTCTTC
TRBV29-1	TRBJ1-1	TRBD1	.	CSGGQAVNTEAFF	TGCAGCGGCGGACAGGCGGTGAACACTGAAGCTTTCTTT
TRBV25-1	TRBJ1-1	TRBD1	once	CASRPRDSYTEAFF	TGTGCCAGCAGGCCCCGGGACAGCTACACTGAAGCTTTCTTT
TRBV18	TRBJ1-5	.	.	CASSPQGASNQPQHF	TGTGCCAGCTCACCCCAGGGAGCAAGCAATCAGCCCCAGCATTTT
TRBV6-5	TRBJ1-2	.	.	CASKGQDNYGYTF	TGTGCCAGCAAGGGGCAGGACAACTATGGCTACACCTTC
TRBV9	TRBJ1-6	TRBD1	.	CASSVGQGNNSPLHF	TGTGCCAGCAGCGTAGGACAGGGGAATAATTCACCCCTCCACTTT
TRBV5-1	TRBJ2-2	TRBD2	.	CASSLNRRSGGDTGELFF	TGCGCCAGCAGCTTGAACCGCCGGAGCGGGGGGGACACCGGGGAGCTGTTTTTT
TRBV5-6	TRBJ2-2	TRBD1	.	CASMLGQMNTGELFF	TGTGCCAGCATGCTGGGACAGATGAACACCGGGGAGCTGTTTTTT
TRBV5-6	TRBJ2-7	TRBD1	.	CASSFLGQGAYEQYF	TGTGCCAGCAGCTTCTTGGGACAGGGAGCCTACGAGCAGTACTTC
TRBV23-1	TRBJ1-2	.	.	CASIQSAGWDYGYTF	TGCGCCAGCATCCAATCTGCAGGGTGGGACTATGGCTACACCTTC
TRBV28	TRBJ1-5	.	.	CASRVAGVDPHQPQHF	TGTGCCAGCAGAGTGGCAGGGGTGGATCCCCATCAGCCCCAGCATTTT
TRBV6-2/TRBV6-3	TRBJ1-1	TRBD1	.	CASSSPGQGWMNTEAFF	TGTGCCAGCAGTTCTCCGGGACAGGGGTGGATGAACACTGAAGCTTTCTTT